A single count supports the clone carrying this T cell receptor (beta chain). The source of the sample is a study of T cells in Graves' hyperthyroidism and ophthalmopathy. V lost 5 bases and J 3 bases, leaving 13 bases between the germline ends. The length of the CDR3 is 14 residues. Germline V CDR1 and CDR2: SNHLY, FYNNEI. RNA transcripts were the template for amplifying TCR beta CDR3 regions. RT-PCR in the first round (using the HTBI primer set) targeted the TCR CDR3. TCRdb independently ran MiXCR on the multiplex PCR reads; one entry per CDR3 protein. The sample yields about 660,000 distinct CDR3 sequences, just under 45% seen once. Together with thyroid ultrasound, orbital computed tomography, serum thyroxine and TRAb, clinical symptoms were used for diagnoses.

The sequenced sample was peripheral blood or thyroid tissue (not recorded which). This TCR was sampled from an adult man with Graves' disease, either hyperthyroidism or ophthalmopathy (not recorded which). The chain joins TRBV2 to TRBJ1-1; D possibly corresponds to TRBD1 (6 bases). DNA for the CDR3: TGTGCCAGCAGTTTGGGGACATTCGACACTGAAGCTTTCTTT. The encoded protein is CASSLGTFDTEAFF. Together with reference TRBV2 and TRBJ1-1, the CDR3 gives the full variable domain: EPEVTQTPSHQVTQMGQEVILRCVPISNHLYFYWYRQILGQKVEFLVSFYNNEISEKSEIFDDQFSVERPDGSNFTLKIRSTKLEDSAMYFCASSLGTFDTEAFFGQGTRLTVV.